This TCR beta chain was identified during a study of STAT5B mutations in CD4+ large granular lymphocyte leukemia. Germline V lookup: CDR1 SQVTM, CDR2 ANQGSEA. V was cut by 4 bases and J by 0 bases, with 9 bases left in between. This CDR3 region has 13 residues. The study, taken as a whole, reports: Top patient clones used TRBV06 genes more often: 8/27 versus 2/35 in controls. No patients shared main leukemic clonotypes, though around 27% appeared at low frequency elsewhere. Without putative leukemic clones, patient CD4-sorted repertoires remained more clonal than healthy CD4+ repertoires.

Details on this clone: The antigen is unknown.

Authors' processing steps: Lowest detectable productive clonotype frequency was 2.59 x 10-5. Clones were sequenced by immunoSEQ multiplex PCR, and TCRdb holds only the in-frame ones, with some missing. The V and J calls and clone size were taken over from that table, and D and trimming were inferred from the DNA. This sample yields fewer than 40,000 clones, of which about 76% are seen a single time; 2% to 3% belongs to the top ten. The rearrangement links TRBV29-1 to TRBJ1-2; TRBD1 might be the D (5 bases). Sequenced input: CD4+ T cells from blood buffy coats. The sequence came from a human donor in good health. CDR3 protein: CSVVKGPNYGYTF. For the CDR3, the DNA is TGCAGCGTTGTAAAGGGACCTAACTATGGCTACACCTTC.